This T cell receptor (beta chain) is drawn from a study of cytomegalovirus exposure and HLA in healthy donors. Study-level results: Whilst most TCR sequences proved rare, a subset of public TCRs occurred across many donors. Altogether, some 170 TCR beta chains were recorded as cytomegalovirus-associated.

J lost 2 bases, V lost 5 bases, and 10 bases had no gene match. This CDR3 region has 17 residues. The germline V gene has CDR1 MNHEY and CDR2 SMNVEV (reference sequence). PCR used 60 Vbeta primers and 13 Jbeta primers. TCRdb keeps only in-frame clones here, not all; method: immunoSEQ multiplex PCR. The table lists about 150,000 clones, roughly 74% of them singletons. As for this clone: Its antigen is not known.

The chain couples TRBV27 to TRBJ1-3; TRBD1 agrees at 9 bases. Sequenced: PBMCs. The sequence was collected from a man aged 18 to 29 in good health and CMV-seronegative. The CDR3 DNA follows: TGTGCCAGCAGTCCCTACCCTAGGGACAGGGCTGGAAACACCATATATTTT. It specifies CASSPYPRDRAGNTIYF.